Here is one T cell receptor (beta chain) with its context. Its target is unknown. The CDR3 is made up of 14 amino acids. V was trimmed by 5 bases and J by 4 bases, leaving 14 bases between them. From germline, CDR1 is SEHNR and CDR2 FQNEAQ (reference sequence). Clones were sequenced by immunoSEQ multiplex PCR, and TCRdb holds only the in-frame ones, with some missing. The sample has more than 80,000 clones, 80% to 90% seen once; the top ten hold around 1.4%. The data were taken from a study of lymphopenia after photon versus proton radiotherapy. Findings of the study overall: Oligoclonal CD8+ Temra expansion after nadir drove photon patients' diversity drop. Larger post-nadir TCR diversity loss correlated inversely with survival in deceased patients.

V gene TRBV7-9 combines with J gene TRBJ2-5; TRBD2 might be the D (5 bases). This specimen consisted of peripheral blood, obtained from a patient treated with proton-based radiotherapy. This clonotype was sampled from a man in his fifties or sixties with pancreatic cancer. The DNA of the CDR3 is TGTGCCAGCAGCCGGGAATTCAACGGAGAGACCCAGTACTTC. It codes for CASSREFNGETQYF.